The 11 T cell receptor beta chains below all came from one sample that was sequenced in a study of blood T cells in healthy people across ages. Through a sample-barcoded 5' primer and a J-beta primer mix, a second PCR was run for roughly 6 to 11 cycles. TCRdb ran MiXCR on the 5' RACE reads and lists one entry per CDR3 protein. The table shows about 640,000 distinct CDR3 sequences, with 58% occurring only once. Sequenced sample: blood. The receptor set was obtained from a man aged 55 to 70 in good health.

This clonotype was detected only a few times. This chain uses TRBV11-2 with TRBJ2-3; 8 positions match TRBD2. The trim removed 2 bases at V and 4 bases at J, leaving 11 bases unmatched. There are 17 residues in the CDR3. Germline-derived CDR1 and CDR2 are SGHAT and FQNNGV. CDR3 residues: CASSLRETGGLPDTQYF. CDR3 nucleotides: TGTGCCAGCAGCTTAAGGGAAACGGGGGGGCTCCCAGATACGCAGTATTTT. The full variable domain, completed using reference TRBV11-2 and TRBJ2-3, is EAGVAQSPRYKIIEKRQSVAFWCNPISGHATLYWYQQILGQGPKLLIQFQNNGVVDDSQLPKDRFSAERLKGVDSTLKIQPAKLEDSAVYLCASSLRETGGLPDTQYFGPGTRLTVL.

V is TRBV7-2 and J is TRBJ1-2, with unresolved D. The CDR3 length is 14 residues. Between the trimmed V and J ends, which lost 5 bases and 4 bases, there was a span of 14 bases. Germline-derived CDR1 and CDR2 are SGHTA and FQGNSA. The CDR3 here is CASSDGLLRYGYTF. Here the CDR3 DNA reads TGTGCCAGCAGCGACGGGCTCCTTCGCTATGGCTACACCTTC.

This clonotype has a handful of counts. V gene TRBV20-1 combines with J gene TRBJ2-5; 14 nucleotides line up with TRBD2. CDR3 length: 16 residues. The germline gives CDR1 DFQATT, CDR2 SNEGSKA (reference sequence). The V and J ends lost 6 bases and 5 bases, in that order; junction bases with no gene match: 11. The CDR3 is CSASRLAGGPRETQYF. The CDR3 DNA reads as TGCAGTGCGAGTCGACTAGCGGGGGGGCCGAGGGAGACCCAGTACTTC.

The V call is TRBV9, the J call TRBJ2-6, with 7 bases lining up with TRBD1. Germline V gives CDR1 SGDLS, CDR2 YYNGEE. The CDR3 runs 18 residues. Trimming removed 2 bases from V and 2 bases from J; junction bases left unmatched: 10. The CDR3 loop reads CASSVSTPDRAGANVLTF. DNA of the CDR3: TGTGCCAGCAGCGTTTCTACCCCTGACAGGGCTGGGGCCAACGTCCTGACTTTC.

V usage is TRBV5-1 and J usage is TRBJ2-2; D gene uncertain. CDR3 length: 12 amino acids. Germline V lookup: CDR1 SGHRS, CDR2 YFSETQ. V lost 8 bases and J lost 3, with 8 bases in between. CDR3 protein: CASKYDTGELFF. CDR3 DNA sequence: TGCGCCAGTAAATATGACACCGGGGAGCTGTTTTTT.

The CDR3 spells CASSPLGITYNEQFF. In DNA, the CDR3 is TGTGCCAGTAGTCCACTAGGGATCACTTACAATGAGCAGTTCTTC. The J gene is TRBJ2-1, the V gene TRBV19; TRBD2 might be the D (5 bases). In germline, CDR1 is LNHDA, CDR2 SQIVND (reference sequence). The CDR3 has 15 amino acids. V was shortened by 5 bases and J by 4 bases, with 15 bases between the two germline ends.

This clonotype has a handful of counts. The genes are TRBV4-2 and TRBJ2-1; 11 bases agree with TRBD1. With V trimmed by 3 bases and J by 7 bases, 5 bases remained unmatched. The CDR3 sequence is 15 residues long. Germline V gene data show CDR1 as LGHNA and CDR2 as YNFKEQ. CDR3 coding DNA: TGTGCCAGCAGCCACGGGACAGGGGGTCGTAATGAGCAGTTCTTC. Translated, it gives CASSHGTGGRNEQFF.

Of note for this clonotype: Sequence at one end of the junction differs from germline and may be a read error. This chain connects TRBV6-2 or TRBV6-3 to TRBJ1-1; TRBD1 might be the D (5 bases). Germline CDR1 and CDR2: MNHEY and SVGEGT. This CDR3 has 15 amino acids. CDR3 bases: TGTGCCGGCAGCCTCCGGGACCTTCAGAACACTGAAGCTTTCTTT. Translated: CAGSLRDLQNTEAFF.

This clonotype has just a few counts. The J gene is TRBJ2-4, the V gene TRBV4-2; 10 nucleotides line up with TRBD1. This CDR3 comprises 20 residues. The germline CDR1 and CDR2 sequences are LGHNA and YNFKEQ. The V gene end was trimmed by 5 bases and the J gene end by 2 bases; junction bases not matched to a gene: 18. The CDR3 coding sequence is TGTGCCAGCAGCGGTCTATCGGGACAGGGGAGTTCTCCTTCCAAAAACATTCAGTACTTC. The encoded protein is CASSGLSGQGSSPSKNIQYF.

CDR3 nucleotide sequence: TGCAGCGTTGATGGGGCCTCCACGGGGACTGAAGCTTTCTTT. Its protein product is CSVDGASTGTEAFF. V usage is TRBV29-1 and J usage is TRBJ1-1, with D perhaps matching TRBD1 (5 bases). CDR1 SQVTM and CDR2 ANQGSEA come from the germline V gene. The CDR3 is made up of 14 amino acids. Trimming pared 3 bases from V and 5 bases from J, leaving 16 bases between.

The chain employs TRBV14 and TRBJ2-4; 8 bases fit TRBD1. CDR1 SGHDN and CDR2 FVKESK come from the germline V gene. CDR3 length: 15 amino acids. Trimming removed 1 base from V and 7 bases from J; junction bases left unmatched: 6. This chain's CDR3 is CASSQVGQAWNIQYF. The CDR3 region has the DNA TGTGCCAGCAGCCAAGTGGGACAGGCTTGGAACATTCAGTACTTC. Complete variable domain (other parts from reference TRBV14 and TRBJ2-4): EAGVTQFPSHSVIEKGQTVTLRCDPISGHDNLYWYRRVMGKEIKFLLHFVKESKQDESGMPNNRFLAERTGGTYSTLKVQPAELEDSGVYFCASSQVGQAWNIQYFGAGTRLSVL.